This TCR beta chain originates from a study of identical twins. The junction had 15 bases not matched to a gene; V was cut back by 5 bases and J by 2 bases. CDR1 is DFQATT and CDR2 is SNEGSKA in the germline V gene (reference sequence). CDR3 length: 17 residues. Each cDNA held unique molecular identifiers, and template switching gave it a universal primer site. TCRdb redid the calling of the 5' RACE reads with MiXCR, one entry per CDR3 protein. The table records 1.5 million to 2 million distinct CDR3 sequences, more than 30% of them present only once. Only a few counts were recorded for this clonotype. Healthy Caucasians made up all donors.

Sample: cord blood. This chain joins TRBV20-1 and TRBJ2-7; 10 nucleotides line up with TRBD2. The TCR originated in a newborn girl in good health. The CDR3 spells CSAFRRSGLAVPYEQYF. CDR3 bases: TGCAGTGCTTTCCGCCGATCCGGACTAGCGGTTCCCTACGAGCAGTACTTC.